Listed below are T cell receptor beta chains from one sample, sequenced in a study of blood T cell repertoires in COVID-19. Profiled with immunoSEQ multiplex PCR; TCRdb holds only in-frame clones, not every one. The sample has 10,000 to 15,000 clones, 55% to 85% seen once. Sequenced input: peripheral blood. All receptors derive from a man in his fifties or sixties with COVID-19, enrolled during active disease. Both conserved end residues are part of each CDR3. D genes are given only for firm matches. A clone size is listed for some rows: how often the clone was seen (once, few, many), or a class if it is expanded.

v_call: TRBV28; j_call: TRBJ1-6; clone_size: NA; d_call: TRBD1; cdr3_aa: CASSFTGQGPPALHF
v_call: TRBV5-1; j_call: TRBJ2-3; clone_size: NA; d_call: TRBD2; cdr3_aa: CASSYVAGVATDTQYF
v_call: TRBV6-5; j_call: TRBJ1-1; clone_size: NA; d_call: NA; cdr3_aa: CASSYRGGEAFF
v_call: TRBV7-8; j_call: TRBJ2-5; clone_size: once; d_call: TRBD1; cdr3_aa: CASSDRDRGWTQYF
v_call: TRBV19; j_call: TRBJ1-1; clone_size: NA; d_call: NA; cdr3_aa: CASSIAAGYTEAFF
v_call: TRBV10-3; j_call: TRBJ2-1; clone_size: NA; d_call: TRBD2; cdr3_aa: CAISGPGGAKEQFF
v_call: TRBV11-2; j_call: TRBJ1-2; clone_size: NA; d_call: TRBD1; cdr3_aa: CASSLWTGPYGYTF
v_call: TRBV7-2; j_call: TRBJ1-4; clone_size: NA; d_call: TRBD1; cdr3_aa: CASSLGQGEDEKLFF
v_call: TRBV10-3; j_call: TRBJ2-7; clone_size: few; d_call: TRBD1; cdr3_aa: CAISEWGTGESYEQYF
v_call: TRBV5-1; j_call: TRBJ2-3; clone_size: NA; d_call: NA; cdr3_aa: CASSSYTDTQYF
v_call: TRBV5-1; j_call: TRBJ2-1; clone_size: NA; d_call: NA; cdr3_aa: CASTLGASGARGNEQFF
v_call: TRBV25-1; j_call: TRBJ2-6; clone_size: NA; d_call: NA; cdr3_aa: CASSWRDSGANVLTF
v_call: TRBV7-9; j_call: TRBJ2-5; clone_size: NA; d_call: TRBD1; cdr3_aa: CASSPPGQGEWTQYF
v_call: TRBV5-6; j_call: TRBJ2-1; clone_size: NA; d_call: TRBD2; cdr3_aa: CASSSGLARAYNEQFF
v_call: TRBV27; j_call: TRBJ2-7; clone_size: NA; d_call: NA; cdr3_aa: CASSSRGEQYF
v_call: TRBV6-5; j_call: TRBJ2-5; clone_size: NA; d_call: TRBD2; cdr3_aa: CASKTHSGRRETQYF
v_call: TRBV5-4; j_call: TRBJ2-3; clone_size: NA; d_call: NA; cdr3_aa: CASSSPGGTPFGTQYF
v_call: TRBV5-5; j_call: TRBJ1-3; clone_size: NA; d_call: NA; cdr3_aa: CASTAGLLSGNTIYF
v_call: TRBV12-3/TRBV12-4; j_call: TRBJ2-2; clone_size: NA; d_call: NA; cdr3_aa: CASSSNTGELFF
v_call: TRBV7-9; j_call: TRBJ2-3; clone_size: NA; d_call: TRBD2; cdr3_aa: CASSPSGGLTDTQYF
v_call: TRBV6-6; j_call: TRBJ1-6; clone_size: once; d_call: NA; cdr3_aa: CASSHSGRSKSAPDSPLHF
v_call: TRBV27; j_call: TRBJ1-6; clone_size: few; d_call: TRBD1; cdr3_aa: CASSPRWTGSYNSPLHF
v_call: TRBV5-6; j_call: TRBJ2-7; clone_size: few; d_call: NA; cdr3_aa: CASSARAASRYEQYF
v_call: TRBV6-1; j_call: TRBJ2-3; clone_size: NA; d_call: TRBD2; cdr3_aa: CASSDQSGDFDTQYF
v_call: TRBV4-3; j_call: TRBJ1-1; clone_size: NA; d_call: NA; cdr3_aa: CASSQGGTRINTEAFF
v_call: TRBV7-3; j_call: TRBJ2-3; clone_size: NA; d_call: TRBD2; cdr3_aa: CASSLGGLARGKDTQYF
v_call: TRBV29-1; j_call: TRBJ1-1; clone_size: NA; d_call: NA; cdr3_aa: CSVDLPGRDYPEAFF
v_call: TRBV6-1; j_call: TRBJ1-1; clone_size: NA; d_call: TRBD1; cdr3_aa: CASSEAGTGGTEAFF
v_call: TRBV5-6; j_call: TRBJ2-1; clone_size: NA; d_call: TRBD1; cdr3_aa: CASSPAWTGGNEQFF
v_call: TRBV19; j_call: TRBJ2-2; clone_size: NA; d_call: TRBD1; cdr3_aa: CASRLQGVTGELFF
v_call: TRBV4-3; j_call: TRBJ2-1; clone_size: few; d_call: TRBD1; cdr3_aa: CASSHYPGQGARNEQFF
v_call: TRBV3-1/TRBV3-2; j_call: TRBJ1-5; clone_size: NA; d_call: NA; cdr3_aa: CASSHGPGVSNQPQHF
v_call: TRBV7-9; j_call: TRBJ2-1; clone_size: medium-sized; d_call: NA; cdr3_aa: CASSPPENQFNEQFF
v_call: TRBV3-1/TRBV3-2; j_call: TRBJ2-2; clone_size: NA; d_call: NA; cdr3_aa: CASSPGVLYTGELFF
v_call: TRBV28; j_call: TRBJ2-3; clone_size: NA; d_call: TRBD2; cdr3_aa: CASSLPGKREADTQYF
v_call: TRBV7-8; j_call: TRBJ1-1; clone_size: NA; d_call: TRBD1; cdr3_aa: CASSLQTRGPGDTEAFF
v_call: TRBV27; j_call: TRBJ2-1; clone_size: NA; d_call: TRBD2; cdr3_aa: CASSGGGDYNEQFF
v_call: TRBV5-4; j_call: TRBJ1-6; clone_size: NA; d_call: TRBD1; cdr3_aa: CASSPGQGATGTLHF
v_call: TRBV4-2; j_call: TRBJ2-5; clone_size: NA; d_call: TRBD2; cdr3_aa: CASSRTPFGGSAQETQYF
v_call: TRBV10-1; j_call: TRBJ2-7; clone_size: few; d_call: TRBD1; cdr3_aa: CASTYRGGYEQYF
v_call: TRBV18; j_call: TRBJ2-7; clone_size: NA; d_call: TRBD1; cdr3_aa: CASSPTTGGAYEQYF
v_call: TRBV3-1/TRBV3-2; j_call: TRBJ2-5; clone_size: once; d_call: NA; cdr3_aa: CASSQVINRLDQETQYF
v_call: TRBV7-3; j_call: TRBJ2-3; clone_size: NA; d_call: TRBD2; cdr3_aa: CASSLQAGGITDTQYF
v_call: TRBV4-1; j_call: TRBJ2-2; clone_size: NA; d_call: NA; cdr3_aa: CASNRQRGTGELFF
v_call: TRBV9; j_call: TRBJ2-3; clone_size: NA; d_call: NA; cdr3_aa: CASSGAPGADTQYF
v_call: TRBV5-6; j_call: TRBJ2-6; clone_size: NA; d_call: NA; cdr3_aa: CASSFLLSGANVLTF
v_call: TRBV5-1; j_call: TRBJ2-1; clone_size: medium-sized; d_call: TRBD2; cdr3_aa: CASSLLTSGAYNEQFF
v_call: TRBV15; j_call: TRBJ1-2; clone_size: NA; d_call: TRBD1; cdr3_aa: CATSRAFPNRGGYTF